The 2 T cell receptor beta chains given below trace back to one sample, sequenced in a study of tumor-infiltrating lymphocytes in primary liver carcinoma. RNA and DNA were co-extracted from about 20-30 mg of unsorted bulk tissue. The template, approximately 500 ng total RNA, yielded TCR beta cDNA made with a constant-region primer. Generation of the TCR beta libraries relied on three nested multiplex PCR rounds using slightly modified ARM-PCR. Running roughly 10 cycles apiece, the first two PCR rounds relied on TRBV1-TRBV30 forward primers together with a C-beta reverse primer. TCRdb fed the multiplex PCR reads into MiXCR, producing one record per CDR3 protein. Of 70,000 to 85,000 distinct CDR3 sequences listed, 70% to 75% are singletons. Sequencing was done on a sample of liver tumor tissue from sampling region 4. Subset indicated: tumor region T4, right-lateral pole. Source of these receptors: a woman aged 60-70 years with primary liver carcinoma and hepatitis B virus infection.

As to this clonotype: Germline and junction disagree at one end, which may indicate a read error. This CDR3 is CCVGGRGNTRELFF. CDR3 nucleotide sequence: TGCTGCGTTGGGGGTCGGGGGAACACCAGGGAGCTGTTTTTT. This chain uses TRBV29-1 with TRBJ2-2; D possibly corresponds to TRBD2 (6 bases). The germline V gene has CDR1 SQVTM and CDR2 ANQGSEA. This CDR3 is 14 amino acids long.

With respect to this clonotype: At one end the junction does not follow the germline gene, possibly because of a read error. The rearrangement joins TRBV11-3 to TRBJ2-7; 12 bases agree with TRBD1. The germline CDR1 and CDR2 sequences are SGHNT and YENEEA. CDR3 length: 15 amino acids. The CDR3 coding sequence is TGTGCCGGCAGCACAGGGACAGGGGGCAACTACGAGCAGTACTTC. Encoded protein: CAGSTGTGGNYEQYF.